Listed here is a single T cell receptor (beta chain). Clones were read by immunoSEQ multiplex PCR, and TCRdb kept only the in-frame ones, dropping some. The profile shows 45,000 to 50,000 clones, 65% to 85% of them singletons. This record belongs to a study of blood T cell repertoires in COVID-19. The specimen was peripheral blood. The receptor comes from an older man in a cohort sampled during active COVID-19.

CDR3 coding DNA: TGTGCCAGCATCTCATGGGGGGGCCCAGGGGAGCAGTTCTTC. It yields the protein CASISWGGPGEQFF. The genes are TRBV6-5 and TRBJ2-1; maybe TRBD2 (7 bases). Trimming pared 7 bases from V and 10 bases from J, leaving 20 bases between. There are 14 residues in the CDR3. Germline CDR1 reads MNHEY; CDR2 reads SVGAGI.